The 10 T cell receptor beta chains in this list originate from one sample, sequenced in a study of shared clonotypes between healthy human individuals. Method: immunoSEQ multiplex PCR; TCRdb's copy keeps in-frame clones and lacks some. The table records approximately 480,000 clones, roughly 85% of them present only once. Sequenced material: PBMCs. Source of these receptors: a woman in her thirties or forties in good health. Some clones in this sample may be carry-over from other donors' samples.

This clone was seen a single time. This chain links TRBV2 with TRBJ2-7, with D possibly being TRBD2 (5 bases). Trimming took 6 bases from V and 2 from J, leaving 11 bases between them. The CDR3 extends over 13 amino acids. Germline assignment: CDR1 SNHLY and CDR2 FYNNEI. CDR3 residues: CASRRGRAYEQYF. In nucleotides, the CDR3 is TGTGCCAGCAGACGGGGAAGGGCCTACGAGCAGTACTTC.

As for this clone: The sample has other DNA sequences that encode this CDR3 too. The chain is built from TRBV5-1 and TRBJ2-1, with 11 bases identical to TRBD1. The V gene's germline CDR1 is SGHRS and CDR2 YFSETQ. V lost 2 bases, J lost 4 bases, and 2 bases stayed unmatched. CDR3 length: 15 amino acids. CDR3 nucleotide sequence: TGCGCCAGCAGCTTAGGACAGGGGGCTTACAATGAGCAGTTCTTC. Amino acid sequence: CASSLGQGAYNEQFF.

V and J are TRBV4-1 and TRBJ2-5; D gene unclear. Germline V CDR1 and CDR2: MGHRA, YSYEKL. Trimming cost V 1 base and J 2 bases, with 14 bases left between them. The CDR3 spans 16 residues. The CDR3 region is CASSQVGLVGQETQYF. In DNA form, the CDR3 reads TGCGCCAGCAGCCAAGTGGGTCTAGTTGGACAAGAGACCCAGTACTTC.

The chain has TRBV5-1 and TRBJ2-2; TRBD2 is a possible D gene (5 bases). The germline V and J ends were trimmed by 1 base and 2 bases, with 9 bases remaining between them. CDR3 length equals 15 residues. The germline V gene has CDR1 SGHRS and CDR2 YFSETQ. CDR3 sequence reads: CASSLTRGNTGELFF. CDR3 nucleotides: TGCGCCAGCAGCTTGACTCGGGGAAACACCGGGGAGCTGTTTTTT.

V gene TRBV2 combines with J gene TRBJ2-3, with D perhaps given as TRBD1 or TRBD2 (5 bases each). CDR1 and CDR2 from the germline V gene are SNHLY and FYNNEI. The CDR3 extends over 14 amino acids. V dropped 5 bases and J dropped 2 bases, with 11 bases sitting between them. In DNA, the CDR3 is TGTGCCAGCAGTACTCCCGGGACCACAGATACGCAGTATTTT. This gives the protein CASSTPGTTDTQYF.

The chain recombines TRBV4-1 with TRBJ1-3, with a possible D match to TRBD1 (6 bases). V shed 6 bases and J shed 1 base, with 13 bases lying between them. The CDR3 contains 15 residues. From germline, CDR1 is MGHRA and CDR2 YSYEKL. Here the CDR3 reads CASRGGLSSGNTIYF. CDR3 DNA sequence: TGCGCCAGCAGAGGGGGGTTAAGTTCTGGAAACACCATATATTTT.

This clone came up many times. This chain uses TRBV11-2 with TRBJ2-7, with 10 bases aligning to TRBD2. CDR3 size: 15 residues. J lost 2 bases, V lost 5 bases, and 6 bases had no gene match. Germline assignment: CDR1 SGHAT and CDR2 FQNNGV. CDR3 sequence (DNA): TGTGCCAGCAGCCTCCGACTAGCGGGTCCCTACGAGCAGTACTTC. Its translation: CASSLRLAGPYEQYF.

For this clone: This specimen includes other DNA sequences encoding the same CDR3. V usage is TRBV30 and J usage is TRBJ2-1, with TRBD2 identical over 8 bases. Per germline, CDR1 GTSNPN and CDR2 SVGIG (reference sequence). The CDR3 totals 14 residues. With V trimmed by 0 bases and J by 4 bases, 2 bases remained unmatched. In DNA form, the CDR3 reads TGTGCCTGGAGTGTCTTAGCGGGGTACAATGAGCAGTTCTTC. Protein: CAWSVLAGYNEQFF.

The chain couples TRBV2 to TRBJ2-1; D tentatively reads TRBD1 or TRBD2 (5 bases each). The CDR3 runs to 13 residues. The germline V gene encodes CDR1 SNHLY and CDR2 FYNNEI. The germline V and J ends were trimmed by 4 bases and 6 bases, with 10 bases remaining between them. The CDR3 protein is CASSVPGTNEQFF. The CDR3 DNA sequence: TGTGCCAGCAGTGTACCCGGGACCAATGAGCAGTTCTTC. The full variable domain, rest sourced from reference TRBV2 and TRBJ2-1, is EPEVTQTPSHQVTQMGQEVILRCVPISNHLYFYWYRQILGQKVEFLVSFYNNEISEKSEIFDDQFSVERPDGSNFTLKIRSTKLEDSAMYFCASSVPGTNEQFFGPGTRLTVL.

The chain employs TRBV14 and TRBJ2-5, with 7 bases identical to TRBD1. V shed 5 bases and J 4 bases; nucleotides not matched to a gene: 10. Per germline, CDR1 SGHDN and CDR2 FVKESK. The CDR3 is 15 residues long. CDR3 DNA sequence: TGTGCCAGCAGCTTAAACAGGGGCTGGGGAGAGACCCAGTACTTC. Translating it yields CASSLNRGWGETQYF.